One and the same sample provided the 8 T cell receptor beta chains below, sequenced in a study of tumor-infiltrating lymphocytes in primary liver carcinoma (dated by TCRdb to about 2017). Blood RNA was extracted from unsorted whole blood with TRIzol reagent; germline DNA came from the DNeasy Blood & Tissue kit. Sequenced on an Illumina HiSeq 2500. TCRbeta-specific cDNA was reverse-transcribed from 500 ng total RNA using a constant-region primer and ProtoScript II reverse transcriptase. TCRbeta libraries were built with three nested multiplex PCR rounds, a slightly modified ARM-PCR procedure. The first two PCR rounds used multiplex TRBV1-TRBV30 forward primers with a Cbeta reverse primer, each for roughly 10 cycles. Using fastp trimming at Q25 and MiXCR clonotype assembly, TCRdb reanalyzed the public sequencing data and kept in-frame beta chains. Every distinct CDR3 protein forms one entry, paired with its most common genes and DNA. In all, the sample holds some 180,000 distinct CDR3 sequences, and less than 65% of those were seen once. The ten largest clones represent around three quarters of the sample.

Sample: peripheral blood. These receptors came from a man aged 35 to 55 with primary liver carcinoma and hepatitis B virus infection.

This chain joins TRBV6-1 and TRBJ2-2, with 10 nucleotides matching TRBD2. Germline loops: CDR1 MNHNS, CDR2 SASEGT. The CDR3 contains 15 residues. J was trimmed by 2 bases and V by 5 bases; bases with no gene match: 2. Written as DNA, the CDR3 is TGTGCCAGCAGTAGCGGGAGGGCCAACACCGGGGAGCTGTTTTTT. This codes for CASSSGRANTGELFF.

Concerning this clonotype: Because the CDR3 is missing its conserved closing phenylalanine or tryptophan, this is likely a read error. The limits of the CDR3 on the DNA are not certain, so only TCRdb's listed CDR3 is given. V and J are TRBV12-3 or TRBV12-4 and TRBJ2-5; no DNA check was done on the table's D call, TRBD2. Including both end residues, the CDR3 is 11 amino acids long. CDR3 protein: CASSSGSSAFL.

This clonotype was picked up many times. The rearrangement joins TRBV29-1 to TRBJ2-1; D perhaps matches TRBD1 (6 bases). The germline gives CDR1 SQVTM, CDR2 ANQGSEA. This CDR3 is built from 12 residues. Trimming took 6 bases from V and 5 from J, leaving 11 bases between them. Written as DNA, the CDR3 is TGCAGCGTGGGACACGACCACAATGAGCAGTTCTTC. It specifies CSVGHDHNEQFF.

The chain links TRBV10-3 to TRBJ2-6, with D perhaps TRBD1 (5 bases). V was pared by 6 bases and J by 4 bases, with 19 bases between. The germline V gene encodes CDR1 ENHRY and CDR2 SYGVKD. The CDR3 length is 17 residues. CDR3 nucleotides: TGTGCCATCAGACGATCCTGGACACCCGCGGGGGCCAACGTCCTGACTTTC. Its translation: CAIRRSWTPAGANVLTF.

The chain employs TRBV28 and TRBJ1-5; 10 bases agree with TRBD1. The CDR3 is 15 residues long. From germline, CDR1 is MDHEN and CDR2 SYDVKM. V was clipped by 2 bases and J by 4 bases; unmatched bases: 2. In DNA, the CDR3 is TGTGCCAGCAGTTTAGTGGGACAGGGGAATCAGCCCCAGCATTTT. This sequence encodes CASSLVGQGNQPQHF.

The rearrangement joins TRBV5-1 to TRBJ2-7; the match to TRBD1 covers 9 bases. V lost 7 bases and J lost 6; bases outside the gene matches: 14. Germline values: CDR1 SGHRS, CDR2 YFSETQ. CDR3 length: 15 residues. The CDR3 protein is CASGAPGQGMSEQYF. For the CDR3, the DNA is TGCGCCAGCGGGGCACCGGGACAGGGCATGAGCGAGCAGTACTTC.

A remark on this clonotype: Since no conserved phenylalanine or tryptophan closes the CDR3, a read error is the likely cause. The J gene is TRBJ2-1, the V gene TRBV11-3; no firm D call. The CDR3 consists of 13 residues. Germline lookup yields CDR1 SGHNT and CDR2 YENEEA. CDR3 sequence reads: CASRLDRLSEQFV. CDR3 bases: TGTGCCAGCAGATTAGATCGACTCAGTGAGCAGTTCGTC.

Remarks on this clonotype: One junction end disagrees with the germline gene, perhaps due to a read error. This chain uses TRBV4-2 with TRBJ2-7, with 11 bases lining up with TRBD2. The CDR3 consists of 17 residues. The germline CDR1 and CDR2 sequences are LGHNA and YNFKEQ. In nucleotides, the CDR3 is TGTGGCAGCAGCCAAGTCGTCGGTAGCGGGAGGGCCCCCGAGCAGTACTTC. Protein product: CGSSQVVGSGRAPEQYF.